The T cell receptor beta chain under discussion was sequenced for a study of early T cells in non-severe SARS-CoV-2 infection. The TCR library protocol attached unique molecular identifiers to the individual cDNA molecules. TCRdb processed the 5' RACE reads anew with MiXCR; each CDR3 protein has one entry. The sample consists of 25,000 to 30,000 distinct CDR3 sequences, roughly 4.2% of them appearing once. This clonotype was observed many times. V shed 0 bases and J shed 2 bases, with 13 bases lying between them. This CDR3 is built from 16 residues. Per the germline V gene, CDR1 is LNHNV and CDR2 is YYDKDF (reference sequence).

The rearrangement links TRBV15 to TRBJ1-2; perhaps TRBD1 as D (6 bases). The receptor was isolated from an adult who was a healthcare worker with PCR-confirmed SARS-CoV-2 infection or an uninfected control (not recorded which). The sequenced sample consisted of whole blood. CDR3 residues: CATSRDSGGFNYGYTF. The CDR3 DNA follows: TGTGCCACCAGCAGAGATAGCGGGGGCTTCAACTATGGCTACACCTTC.